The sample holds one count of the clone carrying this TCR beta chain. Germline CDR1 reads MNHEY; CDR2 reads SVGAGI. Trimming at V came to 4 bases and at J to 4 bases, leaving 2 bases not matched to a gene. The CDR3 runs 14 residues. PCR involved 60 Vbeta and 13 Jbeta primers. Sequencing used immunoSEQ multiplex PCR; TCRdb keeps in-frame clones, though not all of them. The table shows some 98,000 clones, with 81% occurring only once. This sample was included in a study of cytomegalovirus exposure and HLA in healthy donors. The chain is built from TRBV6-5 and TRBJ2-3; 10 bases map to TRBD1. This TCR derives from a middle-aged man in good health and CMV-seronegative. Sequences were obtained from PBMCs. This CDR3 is CASSSGTGADTQYF. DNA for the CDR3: TGTGCCAGCAGTTCCGGGACAGGGGCAGATACGCAGTATTTT.